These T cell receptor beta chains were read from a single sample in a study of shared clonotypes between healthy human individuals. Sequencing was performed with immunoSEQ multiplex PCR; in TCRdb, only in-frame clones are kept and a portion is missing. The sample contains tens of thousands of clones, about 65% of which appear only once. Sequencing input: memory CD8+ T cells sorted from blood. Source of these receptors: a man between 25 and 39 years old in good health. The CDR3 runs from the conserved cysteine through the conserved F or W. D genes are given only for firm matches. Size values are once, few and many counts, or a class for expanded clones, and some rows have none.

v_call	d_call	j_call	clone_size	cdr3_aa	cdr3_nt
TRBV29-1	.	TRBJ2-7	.	CSAQGTDSYEQYF	TGCAGCGCCCAGGGGACGGATTCCTACGAGCAGTACTTC
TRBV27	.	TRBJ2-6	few	CASSWGGANVLTF	TGTGCCAGCAGTTGGGGTGGGGCCAACGTCCTGACTTTC
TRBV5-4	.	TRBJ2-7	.	CASSSGGTGTYEQYF	TGTGCCAGCAGCTCGGGGGGGACAGGGACCTACGAGCAGTACTTC
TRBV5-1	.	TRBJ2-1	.	CASRATSSYNEQFF	TGCGCCAGCAGAGCGACCAGCTCCTACAATGAGCAGTTCTTC
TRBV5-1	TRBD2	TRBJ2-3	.	CASSLPLRGSDTQYF	TGCGCCAGCAGCTTGCCCCTTCGCGGGAGCGATACGCAGTATTTT
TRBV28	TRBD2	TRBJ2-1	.	CASSPLGLAGYNEQFF	TGTGCCAGCAGTCCCTTGGGACTAGCGGGGTACAATGAGCAGTTCTTC
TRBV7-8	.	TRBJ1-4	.	CASSLEAGPTNEKLFF	TGTGCCAGCAGCTTAGAGGCGGGGCCAACTAATGAAAAACTGTTTTTT
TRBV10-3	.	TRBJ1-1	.	CAIRLQVENAEAFF	TGTGCCATCAGACTACAGGTCGAGAATGCTGAAGCTTTCTTT
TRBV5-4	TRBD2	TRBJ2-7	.	CASSPSGLALSYEQYF	TGTGCCAGCAGCCCATCCGGACTAGCGCTCTCCTACGAGCAGTACTTC
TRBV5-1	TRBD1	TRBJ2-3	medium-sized	CASSSGQGADTQYF	TGCGCCAGCAGCTCCGGACAGGGGGCAGATACGCAGTATTTT
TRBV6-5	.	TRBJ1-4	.	CASSPTLENEKLFF	TGTGCCAGCAGCCCGACCCTCGAGAATGAAAAACTGTTTTTT
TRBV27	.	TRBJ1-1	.	CASSLLGDEAFF	TGTGCCAGCAGTTTACTCGGGGATGAAGCTTTCTTT
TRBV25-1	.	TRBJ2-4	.	CASTLDRSQPAKNIQYF	TGTGCCAGCACGCTAGATCGATCCCAACCAGCCAAAAACATTCAGTACTTC
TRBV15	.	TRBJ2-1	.	CATSREGASNEQFF	TGTGCCACCAGCAGAGAAGGGGCATCCAATGAGCAGTTCTTC
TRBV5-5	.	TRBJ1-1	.	CASSLGENTEAFF	TGTGCCAGCAGCTTGGGAGAGAACACTGAAGCTTTCTTT
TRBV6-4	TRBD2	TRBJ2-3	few	CASSDSSGRADTQYF	TGTGCCAGCAGTGACTCGAGCGGGAGGGCAGATACGCAGTATTTT
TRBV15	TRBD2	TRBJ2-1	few	CASKRETSSYNEQFF	TGTGCCAGTAAGCGGGAGACATCTAGCTACAATGAGCAGTTCTTC
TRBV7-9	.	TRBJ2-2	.	CASRAKTGELFF	TGTGCCAGCCGGGCGAAAACCGGGGAGCTGTTTTTT
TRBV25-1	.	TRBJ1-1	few	CASRDAPNTEAFF	TGTGCCAGCAGAGACGCACCGAACACTGAAGCTTTCTTT
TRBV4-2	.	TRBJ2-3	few	CASSQQGFVSTDTQYF	TGTGCCAGCAGCCAACAGGGGTTCGTTAGCACAGATACGCAGTATTTT
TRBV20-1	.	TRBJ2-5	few	CSATLIETQYF	TGCAGTGCTACTCTTATAGAGACCCAGTACTTC
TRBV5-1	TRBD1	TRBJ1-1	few	CARDKDRVGTEAFF	TGCGCCAGGGACAAGGACAGGGTTGGAACTGAAGCTTTCTTT
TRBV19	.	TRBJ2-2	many	CASSIGTLYTGELFF	TGTGCCAGTAGTATAGGGACTTTGTACACCGGGGAGCTGTTTTTT
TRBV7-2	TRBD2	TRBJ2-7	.	CASSVGTSGPYEQYF	TGTGCCAGCAGCGTAGGGACTAGCGGACCCTACGAGCAGTACTTC
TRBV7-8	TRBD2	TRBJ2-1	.	CASSLGGGGNEQFF	TGTGCCAGCAGCTTAGGGGGCGGGGGGAATGAGCAGTTCTTC